The entry that follows covers one T cell receptor beta chain sequence. Its target is not known. The libraries were made with immunoSEQ v3. Clones were read by immunoSEQ multiplex PCR, and TCRdb kept only the in-frame ones, dropping some. Found here are 10,000 or so clones, approximately 60% of them singletons; the top ten hold 9% to 15%. The data stem from a study of TIL therapy for anti-PD-1-resistant metastatic lung cancer. Study-level background: Median patient age was 54, ranging roughly 38-75 years. Study-wide results and caveats: Compared with baseline intratumoral T cells, expanded TIL cultures were more clonal and less diverse (around 5.7% vs 31%).

Described time point: pre-treatment sample, taken before nivolumab and TIL therapy. Pleural nodules or supraclavicular lymph nodes made up most of the excised metastases sampled. Germline trimming cut 5 bases from V and 8 bases from J; bases unmatched to any gene: 10. The CDR3 has 16 residues. Germline V gives CDR1 LNHDA, CDR2 SQIVND (reference sequence). The sequence was collected from a person between 25 and 79 years old with non-small cell lung cancer. The V call is TRBV19, the J call TRBJ2-2, with TRBD1 matching over 11 bases. The specimen comprised tumor tissue, sampled at baseline. DNA for the CDR3: TGTGCCAGTAGTCCCTCGAGGACAGGGGGCTTGGGGGAGCTGTTTTTT. Residues: CASSPSRTGGLGELFF. Looking up the rest from reference TRBV19 and TRBJ2-2 gives the full variable domain: DGGITQSPKYLFRKEGQNVTLSCEQNLNHDAMYWYRQDPGQGLRLIYYSQIVNDFQKGDIAEGYSVSREKKESFPLTVTSAQKNPTAFYLCASSPSRTGGLGELFFGEGSRLTVL.